This T cell receptor (beta chain) appears in the sequencing data of a study of T cell repertoires in cytomegalovirus infection. TCRdb ran MiXCR on the reads and lists one entry per CDR3 protein. This sample has 140,000 to 150,000 distinct CDR3 sequences, with about 32% found just once. This clonotype was picked up a small number of times. Its specificity is not known. Whole-study results and caveats: Cumulated frequencies of public TCR beta families served to identify carriers of CMV plus the relevant HLA.

This CDR3 has 12 amino acids. The V gene lost 5 bases and the J gene lost 4 bases, with 8 bases spanning the gap. V gene TRBV12-3 or TRBV12-4 combines with J gene TRBJ1-1; unclear D gene. The source material was CD8+ T cells from cultured PBMCs, sampled from culture after CMV antigen stimulation. This clonotype originated in a human donor in good health (CMV status not recorded). Some clones in this sample may be carry-over from other donors' samples. CDR3 nucleotide sequence: TGTGCCAGCAGTCCTGTGACCACTGAAGCTTTCTTT. This encodes CASSPVTTEAFF.